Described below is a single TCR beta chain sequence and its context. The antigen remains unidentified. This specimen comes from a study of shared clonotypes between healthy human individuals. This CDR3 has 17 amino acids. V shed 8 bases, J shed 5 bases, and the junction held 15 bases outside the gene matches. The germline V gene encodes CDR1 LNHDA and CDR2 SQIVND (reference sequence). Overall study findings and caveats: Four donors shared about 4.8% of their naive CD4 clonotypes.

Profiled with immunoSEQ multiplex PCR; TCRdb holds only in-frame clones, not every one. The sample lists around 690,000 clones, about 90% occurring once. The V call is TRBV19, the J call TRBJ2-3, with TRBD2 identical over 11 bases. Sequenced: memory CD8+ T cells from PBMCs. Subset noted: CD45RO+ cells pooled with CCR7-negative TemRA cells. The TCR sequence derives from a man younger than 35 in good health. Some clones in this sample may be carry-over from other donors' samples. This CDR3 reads CASGEIHSGRAGDTQYF. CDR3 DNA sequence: TGTGCCAGTGGGGAGATCCATAGCGGGAGGGCGGGAGATACGCAGTATTTT.